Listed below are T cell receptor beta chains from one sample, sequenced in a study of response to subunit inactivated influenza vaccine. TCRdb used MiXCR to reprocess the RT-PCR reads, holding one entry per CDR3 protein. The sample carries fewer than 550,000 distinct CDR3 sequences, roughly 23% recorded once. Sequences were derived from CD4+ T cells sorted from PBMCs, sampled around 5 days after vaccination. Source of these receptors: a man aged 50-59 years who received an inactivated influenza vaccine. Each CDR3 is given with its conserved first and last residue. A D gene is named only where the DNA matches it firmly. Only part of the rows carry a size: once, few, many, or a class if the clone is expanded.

DNA: TGCAGCGTTGGCGCGGGGATTAAGAATGAGCAGTTCTTC; CDR3: CSVGAGIKNEQFF; J: TRBJ2-1; V: TRBV29-1; size: .; D: .
DNA: TGCAGTGCTAGCGCCAGCGGGATAAGCGAGCAGTACTTC; CDR3: CSASASGISEQYF; J: TRBJ2-7; V: TRBV20-1; size: .; D: TRBD2
DNA: TGCGCCAGCAGCTTGGAGGGTGGGACAGGGGGCTCACCCCTCCACTTT; CDR3: CASSLEGGTGGSPLHF; J: TRBJ1-6; V: TRBV5-1; size: few; D: TRBD1
DNA: TGTGCCAGCAGCGACGGGACGTTGAATCAGCCCCAGCATTTT; CDR3: CASSDGTLNQPQHF; J: TRBJ1-5; V: TRBV5-6; size: .; D: .
DNA: TGCGCCAGCAGCGCAGACAGGGGAGACACTGAAGCTTTCTTT; CDR3: CASSADRGDTEAFF; J: TRBJ1-1; V: TRBV5-1; size: few; D: TRBD1
DNA: TGTGCCACCAGCAATAGGGACTCCAAATACAATGAGCAGTTCTTC; CDR3: CATSNRDSKYNEQFF; J: TRBJ2-1; V: TRBV15; size: few; D: .
DNA: TGTGCCAGCAGTTTAGTTGGGACAGGGGTAGGCGGCTACACCTTC; CDR3: CASSLVGTGVGGYTF; J: TRBJ1-2; V: TRBV27; size: few; D: TRBD1
DNA: TGTGCCAGCAGTAACCAGGGGGGGTCCTACAATGAGCAGTTCTTC; CDR3: CASSNQGGSYNEQFF; J: TRBJ2-1; V: TRBV28; size: .; D: .
DNA: TGTGCCACCAGCCCCCGGTCGGGGACAGGGGACACAGGTTTGCAGTTCTTC; CDR3: CATSPRSGTGDTGLQFF; J: TRBJ2-1; V: TRBV24-1; size: .; D: TRBD1
DNA: TGTGCCAGCAGTGCATACGAGCAGTACTTC; CDR3: CASSAYEQYF; J: TRBJ2-7; V: TRBV6-1; size: few; D: .
DNA: TGTGCCAGCAGCCATATGGGCAGGGGACGGACCGGAAACACCATATATTTT; CDR3: CASSHMGRGRTGNTIYF; J: TRBJ1-3; V: TRBV7-8; size: few; D: .
DNA: TGTGCCAGCAGTTTAGGGCAGGGGGCTTCGTTCACTGAAGCTTTCTTT; CDR3: CASSLGQGASFTEAFF; J: TRBJ1-1; V: TRBV12-3/TRBV12-4; size: .; D: TRBD1
DNA: TGCGCCAGCAGCTCGAGGGAGACCGGGGAGCTGTTTTTT; CDR3: CASSSRETGELFF; J: TRBJ2-2; V: TRBV5-1; size: few; D: .
DNA: TGTGCCAGCAGCTACCCTGCCGGGACAGATCTTCCCCAGTTCTTC; CDR3: CASSYPAGTDLPQFF; J: TRBJ2-1; V: TRBV5-5; size: few; D: TRBD1
DNA: TGCGCCAGCAGCCAACCGGGGACCTCCTACAATGAGCAGTTCTTC; CDR3: CASSQPGTSYNEQFF; J: TRBJ2-1; V: TRBV4-3; size: .; D: .
DNA: TGTGCCAGCACCCATTGGGAGCGTCTGCGAGATACGCAGTATTTT; CDR3: CASTHWERLRDTQYF; J: TRBJ2-3; V: TRBV11-2; size: .; D: .
DNA: TGCGCCAGCAGCTTGTCGGGGGGGCCTTCGACCGGGGAGCTGTTTTTT; CDR3: CASSLSGGPSTGELFF; J: TRBJ2-2; V: TRBV5-1; size: .; D: TRBD2
DNA: TGCGCCAGCAGTGTTACAGCAAAGGAGACCCAGTACTTC; CDR3: CASSVTAKETQYF; J: TRBJ2-5; V: TRBV10-1; size: once; D: .
DNA: TGTGCCAGCAGCCGACGACCGGGACAGAGCACAGATACGCAGTATTTT; CDR3: CASSRRPGQSTDTQYF; J: TRBJ2-3; V: TRBV4-2; size: .; D: TRBD1
DNA: TGTGCCAGCAGTTTTGGGCTAGCGGGGGGGCAAGGCCGGGAGCTGTTTTTT; CDR3: CASSFGLAGGQGRELFF; J: TRBJ2-2; V: TRBV12-3/TRBV12-4; size: few; D: TRBD2
DNA: TGTGCCAGCAGCTTAGAATATCTGAGCCCGCAGTATTTT; CDR3: CASSLEYLSPQYF; J: TRBJ2-3; V: TRBV11-1; size: .; D: .
DNA: TGTGCCAGCACCCAGGCGGGGCTGGCCGGGGAGCAGTACTTC; CDR3: CASTQAGLAGEQYF; J: TRBJ2-7; V: TRBV3-1; size: few; D: .
DNA: TGTGCCAGCGGTGAGAGGGGACCCGGCTACACCTTC; CDR3: CASGERGPGYTF; J: TRBJ1-2; V: TRBV6-5; size: .; D: .
DNA: TGTGCCAGCAGCTTAGAACACCCGCATGGGCAGTACTTC; CDR3: CASSLEHPHGQYF; J: TRBJ2-7; V: TRBV7-9; size: .; D: .
DNA: TGTGCCAGCAGCGTGGGACCGGATGGAAACACCATATATTTT; CDR3: CASSVGPDGNTIYF; J: TRBJ1-3; V: TRBV9; size: few; D: .
DNA: TGTGCCAGCAGTCGGGACTGGACGAGAACAGATACGCAGTATTTT; CDR3: CASSRDWTRTDTQYF; J: TRBJ2-3; V: TRBV6-2/TRBV6-3; size: few; D: .
DNA: TGCAGCGTTGTCGGCACATCCTACGAGCAGTACTTC; CDR3: CSVVGTSYEQYF; J: TRBJ2-7; V: TRBV29-1; size: .; D: .
DNA: TGTGCCAGCAGACCTATAAGCGGGGAGCTGTTTTTT; CDR3: CASRPISGELFF; J: TRBJ2-2; V: TRBV12-3/TRBV12-4; size: many; D: .
DNA: TGCGCCAGCAGCCCCCGTTTGGGGAGGAACACTGAAGCTTTCTTT; CDR3: CASSPRLGRNTEAFF; J: TRBJ1-1; V: TRBV5-1; size: few; D: .
DNA: TGTGCCAGCAGTTATGGACAGACGAACACTGAAGCTTTCTTT; CDR3: CASSYGQTNTEAFF; J: TRBJ1-1; V: TRBV6-5; size: few; D: .
DNA: TGTGCCAGCAGCCGAAGCAGGGCTACAGATACGCAGTATTTT; CDR3: CASSRSRATDTQYF; J: TRBJ2-3; V: TRBV7-2; size: .; D: .
DNA: TGTGCCAGCAGCGCCGGGACGGTGGGCACCGGGGAGCTGTTTTTT; CDR3: CASSAGTVGTGELFF; J: TRBJ2-2; V: TRBV9; size: few; D: .
DNA: TGCAGTGCGCCGGCGCAGGGGTCCAAGTACGAGCAGTACTTC; CDR3: CSAPAQGSKYEQYF; J: TRBJ2-7; V: TRBV20-1; size: few; D: .
DNA: TGCAGTGCTAGAGTAGGGGCGGGCTATGGCTACACCTTC; CDR3: CSARVGAGYGYTF; J: TRBJ1-2; V: TRBV20-1; size: few; D: .
DNA: TGTGCCAGCAGCTCAAGGACTAGCGGGACCAATGAGCAGTTCTTC; CDR3: CASSSRTSGTNEQFF; J: TRBJ2-1; V: TRBV7-6; size: .; D: TRBD2
DNA: TGTGCCAGCAGTGAATGGGGGAAAAATGAAAAACTGTTTTTT; CDR3: CASSEWGKNEKLFF; J: TRBJ1-4; V: TRBV2; size: .; D: .
DNA: TGTGCCATCGCCGGCCGAGCTACAGATACGCAGTATTTT; CDR3: CAIAGRATDTQYF; J: TRBJ2-3; V: TRBV10-3; size: few; D: .
DNA: TGCGCCAGCAGCTTGGGGGGGACACAAGGGACTGAAGCTTTCTTT; CDR3: CASSLGGTQGTEAFF; J: TRBJ1-1; V: TRBV5-1; size: few; D: .
DNA: TGTGCCAGCAGTCCAGGGGCAGGGCGCAATGGCTACACCTTC; CDR3: CASSPGAGRNGYTF; J: TRBJ1-2; V: TRBV12-3/TRBV12-4; size: .; D: .
DNA: TGTGCCACCAGTGATTTCGACAGGGGGCAGTTCTTC; CDR3: CATSDFDRGQFF; J: TRBJ2-1; V: TRBV24-1; size: .; D: TRBD1
DNA: TGTGCCAGCAGCCCCCCGGGACAGCTACGAAAGAACACTGAAGCTTTCTTT; CDR3: CASSPPGQLRKNTEAFF; J: TRBJ1-1; V: TRBV12-3/TRBV12-4; size: .; D: TRBD1
DNA: TGCAGCGTTGACTTCGGAATTAACTATGGCTACACCTTC; CDR3: CSVDFGINYGYTF; J: TRBJ1-2; V: TRBV29-1; size: few; D: .
DNA: TGCGCCAGCAGTCAATCGGGCTCCCTCGACAGGGACCAAGAGACCCAGTACTTC; CDR3: CASSQSGSLDRDQETQYF; J: TRBJ2-5; V: TRBV23-1; size: .; D: TRBD1
DNA: TGCGCCAGCAGCAAGACTAGCGGGAATTACGAGACCCAGTACTTC; CDR3: CASSKTSGNYETQYF; J: TRBJ2-5; V: TRBV5-1; size: few; D: TRBD2
DNA: TGCGCCAGCACCCCGGGACTAGCGGTTAGCAATGAGCAGTTCTTC; CDR3: CASTPGLAVSNEQFF; J: TRBJ2-1; V: TRBV10-2; size: .; D: TRBD2
DNA: TGCGCCAGCAGCGTACAGGGGGCAGAATTCGGACAGACCCAGTACTTC; CDR3: CASSVQGAEFGQTQYF; J: TRBJ2-5; V: TRBV5-1; size: .; D: TRBD1
DNA: TGTGCCAGCAGTGAGCGGGGCCGGCCGGGTACGCAGTATTTT; CDR3: CASSERGRPGTQYF; J: TRBJ2-3; V: TRBV2; size: .; D: .
DNA: TGCAGCGTTGAATCGGGTGGCGGGAGGTCCTACAATGAGCAGTTCTTC; CDR3: CSVESGGGRSYNEQFF; J: TRBJ2-1; V: TRBV29-1; size: once; D: TRBD2
DNA: TGCAGTGCTAGGTGGGGGCTTGGGGAGCTGTTTTTT; CDR3: CSARWGLGELFF; J: TRBJ2-2; V: TRBV20-1; size: many; D: .
DNA: TGCAGTGCCTTAGCGGGCCTAGACTCCTACGAGCAGTACTTC; CDR3: CSALAGLDSYEQYF; J: TRBJ2-7; V: TRBV20-1; size: .; D: TRBD2
DNA: TGTGCCACCAGCAGATATGGGAGCCGCGATGAGCAGTTCTTC; CDR3: CATSRYGSRDEQFF; J: TRBJ2-1; V: TRBV15; size: .; D: .
DNA: TGTGCCAGCAGACAGGGGCTCGGTAATTCACCCCTCCACTTT; CDR3: CASRQGLGNSPLHF; J: TRBJ1-6; V: TRBV12-3/TRBV12-4; size: .; D: TRBD1
DNA: TGTGCCAGCAGTCCGGACAGGGTTAATGAGCAGTTCTTC; CDR3: CASSPDRVNEQFF; J: TRBJ2-1; V: TRBV2; size: few; D: TRBD1